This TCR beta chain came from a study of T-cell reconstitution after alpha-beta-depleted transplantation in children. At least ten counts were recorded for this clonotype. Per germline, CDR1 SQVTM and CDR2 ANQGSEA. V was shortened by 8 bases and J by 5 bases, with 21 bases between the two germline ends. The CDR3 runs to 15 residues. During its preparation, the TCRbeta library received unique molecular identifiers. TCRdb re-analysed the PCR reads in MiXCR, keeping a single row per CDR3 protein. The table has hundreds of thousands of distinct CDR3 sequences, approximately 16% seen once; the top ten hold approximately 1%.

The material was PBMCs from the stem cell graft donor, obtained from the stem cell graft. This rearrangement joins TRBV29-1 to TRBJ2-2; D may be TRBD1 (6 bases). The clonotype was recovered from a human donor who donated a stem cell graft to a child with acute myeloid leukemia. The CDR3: CSSSGVAGATGELFF. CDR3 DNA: TGCAGCTCCTCGGGTGTGGCAGGGGCGACCGGGGAGCTGTTTTTT.